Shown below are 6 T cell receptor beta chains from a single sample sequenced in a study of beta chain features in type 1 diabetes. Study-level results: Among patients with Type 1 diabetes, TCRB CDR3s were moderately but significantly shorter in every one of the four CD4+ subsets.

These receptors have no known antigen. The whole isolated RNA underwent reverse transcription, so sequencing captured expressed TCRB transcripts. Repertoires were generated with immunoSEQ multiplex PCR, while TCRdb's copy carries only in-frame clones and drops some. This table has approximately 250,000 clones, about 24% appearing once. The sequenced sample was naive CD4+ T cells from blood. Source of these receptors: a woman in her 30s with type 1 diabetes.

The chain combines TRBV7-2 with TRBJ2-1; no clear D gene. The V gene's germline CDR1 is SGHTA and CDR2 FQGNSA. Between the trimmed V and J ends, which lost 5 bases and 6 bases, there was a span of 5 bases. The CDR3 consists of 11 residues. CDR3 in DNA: TGTGCCAGCAGCCCAATCAATGAGCAGTTCTTC. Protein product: CASSPINEQFF.

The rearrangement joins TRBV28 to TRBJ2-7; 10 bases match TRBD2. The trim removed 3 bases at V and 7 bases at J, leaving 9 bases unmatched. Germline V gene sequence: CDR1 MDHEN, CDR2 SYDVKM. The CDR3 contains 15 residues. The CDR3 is CASSFGSLAGVEQYF. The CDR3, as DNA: TGTGCCAGCAGTTTTGGGAGTCTAGCGGGAGTTGAGCAGTACTTC.

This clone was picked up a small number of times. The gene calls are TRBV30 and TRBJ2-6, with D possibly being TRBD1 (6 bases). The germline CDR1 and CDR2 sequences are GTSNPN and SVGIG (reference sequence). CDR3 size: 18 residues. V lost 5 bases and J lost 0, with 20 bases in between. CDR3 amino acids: CAWDGTGQWSSGANVLTF. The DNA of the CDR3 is TGTGCCTGGGACGGCACAGGGCAATGGTCCTCTGGGGCCAACGTCCTGACTTTC.

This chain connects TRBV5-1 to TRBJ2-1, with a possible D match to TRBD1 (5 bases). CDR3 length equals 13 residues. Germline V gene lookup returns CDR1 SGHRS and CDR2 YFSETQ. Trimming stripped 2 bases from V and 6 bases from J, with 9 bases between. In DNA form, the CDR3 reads TGCGCCAGCAGCTTCAGGGTCGGCAATGAGCAGTTCTTC. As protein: CASSFRVGNEQFF.

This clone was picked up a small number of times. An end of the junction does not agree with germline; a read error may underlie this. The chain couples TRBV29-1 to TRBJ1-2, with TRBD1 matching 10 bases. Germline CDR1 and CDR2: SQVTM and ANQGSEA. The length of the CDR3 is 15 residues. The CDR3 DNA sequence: TGCAGCGCTGAATACTGGACAGGGGGTAACTATGGCTACACCTTC. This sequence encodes CSAEYWTGGNYGYTF.

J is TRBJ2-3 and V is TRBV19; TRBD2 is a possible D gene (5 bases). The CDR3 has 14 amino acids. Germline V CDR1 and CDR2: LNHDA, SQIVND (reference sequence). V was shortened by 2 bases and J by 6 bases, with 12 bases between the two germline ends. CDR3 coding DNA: TGTGCCAGTAGTATAAACGGGATGGGTGATACGCAGTATTTT. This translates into CASSINGMGDTQYF.